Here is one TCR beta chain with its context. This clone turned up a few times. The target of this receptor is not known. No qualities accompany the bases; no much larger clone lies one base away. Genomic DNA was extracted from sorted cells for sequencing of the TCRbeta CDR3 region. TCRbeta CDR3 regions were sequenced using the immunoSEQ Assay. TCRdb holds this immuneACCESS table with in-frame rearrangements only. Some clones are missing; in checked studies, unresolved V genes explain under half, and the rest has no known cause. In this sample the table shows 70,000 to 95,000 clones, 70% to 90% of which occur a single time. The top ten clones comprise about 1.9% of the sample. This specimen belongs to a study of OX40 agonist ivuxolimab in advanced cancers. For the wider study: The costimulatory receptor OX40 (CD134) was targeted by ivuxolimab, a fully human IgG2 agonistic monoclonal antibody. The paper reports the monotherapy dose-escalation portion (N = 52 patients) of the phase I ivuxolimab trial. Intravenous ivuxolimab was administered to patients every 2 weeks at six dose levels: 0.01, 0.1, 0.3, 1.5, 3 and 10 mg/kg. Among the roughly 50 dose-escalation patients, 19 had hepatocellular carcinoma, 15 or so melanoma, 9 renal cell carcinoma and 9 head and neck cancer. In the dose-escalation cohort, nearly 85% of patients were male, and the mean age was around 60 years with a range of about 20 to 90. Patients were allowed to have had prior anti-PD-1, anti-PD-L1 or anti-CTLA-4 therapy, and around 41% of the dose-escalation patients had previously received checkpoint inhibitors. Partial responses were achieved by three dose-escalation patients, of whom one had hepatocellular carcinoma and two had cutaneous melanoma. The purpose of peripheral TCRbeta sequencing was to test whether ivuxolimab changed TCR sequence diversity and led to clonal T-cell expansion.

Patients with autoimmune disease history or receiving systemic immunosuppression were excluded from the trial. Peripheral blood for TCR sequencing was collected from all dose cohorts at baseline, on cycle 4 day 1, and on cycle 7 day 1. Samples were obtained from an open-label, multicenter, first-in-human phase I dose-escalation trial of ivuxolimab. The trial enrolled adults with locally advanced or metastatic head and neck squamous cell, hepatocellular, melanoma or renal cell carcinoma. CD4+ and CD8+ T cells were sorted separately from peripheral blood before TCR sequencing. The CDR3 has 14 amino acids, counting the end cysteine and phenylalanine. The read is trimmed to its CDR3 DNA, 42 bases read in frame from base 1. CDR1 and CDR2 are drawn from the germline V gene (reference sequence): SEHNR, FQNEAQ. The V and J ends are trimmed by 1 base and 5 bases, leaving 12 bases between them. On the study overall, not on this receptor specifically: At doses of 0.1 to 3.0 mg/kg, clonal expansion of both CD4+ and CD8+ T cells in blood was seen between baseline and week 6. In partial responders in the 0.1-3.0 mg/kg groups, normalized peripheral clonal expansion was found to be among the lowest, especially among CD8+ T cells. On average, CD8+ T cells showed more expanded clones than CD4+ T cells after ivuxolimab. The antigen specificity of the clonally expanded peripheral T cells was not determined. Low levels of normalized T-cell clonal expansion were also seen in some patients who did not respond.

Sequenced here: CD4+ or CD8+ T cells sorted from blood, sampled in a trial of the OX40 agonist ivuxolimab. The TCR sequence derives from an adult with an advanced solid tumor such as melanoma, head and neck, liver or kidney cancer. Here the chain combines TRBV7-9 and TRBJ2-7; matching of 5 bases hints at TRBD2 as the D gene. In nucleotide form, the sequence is TGTGCCAGCAGCTTAGGGACGGGGTACGACGAGCAGTACTTC. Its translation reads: CASSLGTGYDEQYF.